The clone carrying this T cell receptor (beta chain) has more than one count but fewer than ten. Its specificity is unknown. The J segment lost 14 bases and the V segment lost 0 bases, leaving 8 bases of the junction unmatched. Germline lookup yields CDR1 SGHDN and CDR2 FVKESK. The CDR3 runs 15 residues. This entry is derived from a study of PD-1 blockade in classical Hodgkin lymphoma. On the study more broadly: Patients were administered nivolumab (3 mg/kg intravenously) every 2 weeks. Whole-study findings and limits: By C4D1 there was a significant rise in CD4+ TCR diversity but not in CD8+ TCR diversity. Complete responders' diversity at baseline resembled that of newly diagnosed patients. The study reported lower baseline TCR diversity in newly diagnosed patients than in healthy donors.

With no exception, relapse followed autologous stem cell transplantation in all patients, and brentuximab vedotin exposure varied. The table came from immunoSEQ multiplex PCR; TCRdb's copy has only in-frame clones and leaves some out. The data contain 90,000 to 95,000 clones, 89% of them seen just once; the ten biggest clones take up about 11%. This rearrangement joins TRBV14 to TRBJ1-6; 9 nucleotides align to TRBD1. The receptor's source is a human donor with classical Hodgkin lymphoma. Sequenced material: peripheral blood mononuclear cells (PBMCs), taken before the second cycle of nivolumab. The DNA of the CDR3 is TGTGCCAGCAGCCAAGAACTACCGGGACAGGGATCCCTCCACTTT. Protein sequence: CASSQELPGQGSLHF.